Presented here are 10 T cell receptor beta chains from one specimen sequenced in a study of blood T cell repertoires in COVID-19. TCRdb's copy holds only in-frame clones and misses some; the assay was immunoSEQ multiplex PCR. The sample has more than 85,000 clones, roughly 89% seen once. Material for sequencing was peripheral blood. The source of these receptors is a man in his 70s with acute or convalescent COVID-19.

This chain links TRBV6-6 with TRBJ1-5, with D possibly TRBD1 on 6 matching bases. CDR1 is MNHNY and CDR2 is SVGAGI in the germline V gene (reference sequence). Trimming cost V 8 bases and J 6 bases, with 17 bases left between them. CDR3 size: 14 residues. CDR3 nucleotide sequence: TGTGCCAGCGGACAACAGGGACGGGGTCAGCCCCAGCATTTT. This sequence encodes CASGQQGRGQPQHF.

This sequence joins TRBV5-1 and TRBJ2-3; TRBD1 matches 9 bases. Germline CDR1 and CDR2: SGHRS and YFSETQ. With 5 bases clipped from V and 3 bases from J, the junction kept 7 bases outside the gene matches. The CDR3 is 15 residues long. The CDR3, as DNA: TGCGCCAGCAGATCTACCGGGACAGGGACAGATACGCAGTATTTT. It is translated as CASRSTGTGTDTQYF.

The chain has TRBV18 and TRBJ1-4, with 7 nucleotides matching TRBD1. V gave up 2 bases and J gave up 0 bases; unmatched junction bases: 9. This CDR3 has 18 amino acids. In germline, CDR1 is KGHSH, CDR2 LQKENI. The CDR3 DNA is TGTGCCAGCTCACCATCGGGCAGGGGGGCTGCAACTAATGAAAAACTGTTTTTT. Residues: CASSPSGRGAATNEKLFF.

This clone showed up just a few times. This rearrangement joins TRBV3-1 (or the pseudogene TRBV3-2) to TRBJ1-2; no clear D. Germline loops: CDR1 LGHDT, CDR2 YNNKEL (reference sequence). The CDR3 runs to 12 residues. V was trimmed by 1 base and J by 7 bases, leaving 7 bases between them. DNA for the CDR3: TGTGCCAGCAGCCAAGTTCGGTCTGGCTACACCTTC. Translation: CASSQVRSGYTF.

This chain's CDR3 is CASSRRRGGAQSDGYTF. The CDR3 nucleotides read TGTGCCAGCAGCCGGAGAAGGGGGGGGGCGCAGTCAGATGGCTACACCTTC. The chain has TRBV4-2 and TRBJ1-2, with D maybe TRBD1 (6 bases). Germline V gene lookup returns CDR1 LGHNA and CDR2 YNFKEQ. The V end was cut by 4 bases, the J end by 6 bases, with 24 bases between. The CDR3 has 17 amino acids.

The CDR3 nucleotides are TGTGCCAGCAGTGCCGCTGGGGCCAACGTCCTGACTTTC. Translated, it gives CASSAAGANVLTF. The rearrangement joins TRBV2 to TRBJ2-6; D ambiguous. Looked up from germline, CDR1 is SNHLY and CDR2 is FYNNEI. CDR3 length equals 13 residues. V was clipped by 4 bases and J by 2 bases, with 3 bases between them. Combining the CDR3 with reference TRBV2 and TRBJ2-6 gives the whole variable domain EPEVTQTPSHQVTQMGQEVILRCVPISNHLYFYWYRQILGQKVEFLVSFYNNEISEKSEIFDDQFSVERPDGSNFTLKIRSTKLEDSAMYFCASSAAGANVLTFGAGSRLTVL.

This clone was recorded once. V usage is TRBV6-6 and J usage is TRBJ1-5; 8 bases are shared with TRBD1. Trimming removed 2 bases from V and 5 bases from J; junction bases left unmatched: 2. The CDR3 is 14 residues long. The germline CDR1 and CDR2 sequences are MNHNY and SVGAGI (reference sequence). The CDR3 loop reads CASSYTTGDQPQHF. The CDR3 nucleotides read TGTGCCAGCAGTTACACGACAGGGGATCAGCCCCAGCATTTT.

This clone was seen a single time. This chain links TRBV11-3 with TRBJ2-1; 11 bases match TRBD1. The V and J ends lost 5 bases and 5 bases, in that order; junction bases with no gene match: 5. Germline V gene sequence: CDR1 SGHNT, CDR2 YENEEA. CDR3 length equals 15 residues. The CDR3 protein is CASSTRDRGDNEQFF. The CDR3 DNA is TGTGCCAGCAGCACACGGGACAGGGGGGACAATGAGCAGTTCTTC. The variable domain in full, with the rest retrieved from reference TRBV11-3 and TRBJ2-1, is EAGVVQSPRYKIIEKKQPVAFWCNPISGHNTLYWYLQNLGQGPELLIRYENEEAVDDSQLPKDRFSAERLKGVDSTLKIQPAELGDSAVYLCASSTRDRGDNEQFFGPGTRLTVL.

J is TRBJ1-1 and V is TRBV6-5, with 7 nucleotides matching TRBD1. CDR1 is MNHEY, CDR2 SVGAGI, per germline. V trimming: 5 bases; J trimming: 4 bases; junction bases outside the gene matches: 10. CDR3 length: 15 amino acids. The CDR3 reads CASSPTGAEGTEAFF. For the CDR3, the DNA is TGTGCCAGCAGTCCCACAGGGGCGGAGGGCACTGAAGCTTTCTTT.

The CDR3 DNA follows: TGTGCCAGCACGCCAGGGTGGGGATCTGAAGCTTTCTTT. Protein product: CASTPGWGSEAFF. The V and J genes are TRBV25-1 and TRBJ1-1, with D possibly TRBD1 on 5 matching bases. CDR3 length: 13 amino acids. The germline gives CDR1 MGHDK, CDR2 SYGVNS. V lost 7 bases to trimming and J lost 6 bases, with 15 bases between them.